The source of this T cell receptor (beta chain) is a study of T-cell memory formation after mild COVID-19. In the study overall: For the most part, TCR clusters were specific to one donor.

In TCRdb, the 5' RACE reads were re-called with MiXCR into one record per CDR3 protein. Of around 80,000 distinct CDR3 sequences detected, about 15% appear once; the ten largest clones hold 30% to 35%. The study's findings and limits: Day 15 to 85 contracting clones showed balanced CD4/CD8; later expanders leaned CD4+. For contracting clones, CD4+ ones sat mainly in CM and EM, CD8+ in EMRA. The appearance of some responding clones in pre-infection memory suggested that cross-reactive memory joined.

This clonotype was detected only a few times. Its antigen is unknown. The sequenced sample consisted of PBMCs or a T cell subset sorted from them (not recorded which). This TCR derives from an adult woman who had mild COVID-19 (a few samples of this study predate the infection). Cell type and time point are not known.

CDR3: CASSMDRVEQYF. Written as DNA, the CDR3 is TGCGCCAGCAGCATGGACAGGGTGGAGCAGTACTTC. V gene TRBV5-1 combines with J gene TRBJ2-7, with 8 bases fitting TRBD1. Germline CDR1 is SGHRS and CDR2 is YFSETQ. This CDR3 spans 12 amino acids. Unmatched junction bases numbered 4, after V lost 4 bases and J lost 7 bases.